This record looks at one TCR beta chain sequence and its context. Its antigen is unknown. These data belong to a study of glioma-infiltrating T cells after dendritic cell vaccination. Regarding the study as a whole: Longer survival after dendritic cell vaccination followed higher pretreatment TIL content.

The CDR3 is 12 residues long. Germline CDR1 SGHVS, CDR2 FQNEAQ. V lost 1 base to trimming and J lost 8 bases, with 8 bases between them. TCRdb keeps only in-frame clones here, not all; method: immunoSEQ multiplex PCR. The sample has approximately 100,000 clones; around 80% are singletons. The sequence was collected from a human donor with glioblastoma. The chain links TRBV7-8 to TRBJ1-1; D is undetermined. Material: blood, obtained before dendritic cell vaccination. CDR3 sequence: CASSLVLREAFF. DNA of the CDR3: TGTGCCAGCAGCTTAGTACTCAGGGAAGCTTTCTTT.